The 9 T cell receptor beta chains presented below share a single source sample, sequenced in a study of blood T cells in healthy people across ages. Together with a sample-barcoded 5' primer, a J-beta primer mix was included in a second PCR lasting 7 to 11 cycles. TCRdb re-called the 5' RACE reads through MiXCR, storing one row per CDR3 protein. This sample yields fewer than 2,000,000 distinct CDR3 sequences, of which about two fifths are seen a single time; more than 20% belongs to the top ten. The specimen was blood. All receptors derive from a human donor in good health.

This clonotype has more than one count but fewer than ten. The V and J genes are TRBV11-3 and TRBJ2-7, with TRBD1 matching over 8 bases. The CDR3 is made up of 13 amino acids. From germline, CDR1 is SGHNT and CDR2 YENEEA. With V trimmed by 5 bases and J by 3 bases, 3 bases remained unmatched. The CDR3 spells CASSLQGGYEQYF. The DNA for the CDR3 is TGTGCCAGCAGCCTACAGGGGGGCTACGAGCAGTACTTC.

This clonotype was counted many times. The chain combines TRBV18 with TRBJ2-1; possibly TRBD2 for D (7 bases). The V end lost 2 bases, the J end lost 2 bases, and 19 bases lay between the germline ends. CDR1 and CDR2 (germline): KGHSH, LQKENI. The CDR3 has 18 residues. The CDR3 DNA reads as TGTGCCAGCTCACCATCGCCCTTCAGGGGAGGGACCTACAATGAGCAGTTCTTC. Protein: CASSPSPFRGGTYNEQFF.

This clonotype turned up a few times. The V call is TRBV27, the J call TRBJ2-1; 11 bases agree with TRBD2. Germline CDR1 reads MNHEY; CDR2 reads SMNVEV (reference sequence). This CDR3 region has 18 residues. Trimming removed 4 bases from V and 7 bases from J; junction bases left unmatched: 15. In DNA form, the CDR3 reads TGTGCCAGCAGTTCTCACCCCTTACTAGCGGGGGTTGGAAATGAGCAGTTCTTC. It codes for CASSSHPLLAGVGNEQFF.

V is TRBV5-1 and J is TRBJ2-7, with D possibly matching TRBD2 (6 bases). Germline CDR1 is SGHRS and CDR2 is YFSETQ. V was cut by 5 bases and J by 5 bases, with 11 bases left in between. This CDR3 comprises 12 residues. The CDR3 region has the DNA TGCGCCAGCAGTTGGGGGGATGACGAGCAGTACTTC. Translating gives CASSWGDDEQYF.

With regard to this clonotype: Sequence at one end of the junction differs from germline and may be a read error. The chain employs TRBV10-3 and TRBJ2-1, with TRBD1 matching over 7 bases. CDR1 ENHRY and CDR2 SYGVKD come from the germline V gene. The CDR3 consists of 14 residues. The CDR3, as DNA: TGTGCCATCAGCTATGCAGACAGGGACAATGAGCAGTGCTTC. Translated: CAISYADRDNEQCF.

This chain links TRBV11-1 with TRBJ1-6; D call uncertain. CDR3 length: 16 residues. From germline, CDR1 is SGHAT and CDR2 FQDESV (reference sequence). V lost 5 bases to trimming and J lost 0 bases, with 11 bases between them. Here the CDR3 reads CASSALRSSYNSPLHF. In DNA form, the CDR3 reads TGTGCCAGCAGCGCCCTACGGAGCTCCTATAATTCACCCCTCCACTTT.

V usage is TRBV7-2 and J usage is TRBJ2-5; a weak D match, TRBD2 (6 bases). The CDR3 contains 15 residues. The V gene lost 5 bases and the J gene lost 5 bases, with 18 bases spanning the gap. Germline V gives CDR1 SGHTA, CDR2 FQGNSA. DNA of the CDR3: TGTGCCAGCAGCACATACGGGGGTGGGGGGGAGACCCAGTACTTC. Encoded protein: CASSTYGGGGETQYF.

This clonotype was detected a few times. The J gene is TRBJ2-1, the V gene TRBV7-2; 9 bases fit TRBD2. V gave up 0 bases and J gave up 6 bases; unmatched junction bases: 3. Germline assignment: CDR1 SGHTA and CDR2 FQGNSA. The CDR3 is made up of 15 amino acids. The CDR3 region is CASSLASGGTNEQFF. DNA of the CDR3: TGTGCCAGCAGCTTAGCGAGCGGGGGGACCAATGAGCAGTTCTTC.

This clonotype has a handful of counts. V and J are TRBV4-3 and TRBJ2-5; TRBD2 matches at 7 bases. Germline CDR1 is LGHNA and CDR2 is YSLEER. CDR3 size: 15 residues. Trimming at V came to 2 bases and at J to 2 bases, leaving 5 bases not matched to a gene. The CDR3 protein is CASSQMLAVQETQYF. As DNA, the CDR3 is TGCGCCAGCAGCCAAATGCTAGCGGTACAAGAGACCCAGTACTTC.